Below, 29 T cell receptor beta chains from the same sample are listed, as sequenced in a study of OX40 agonist ivuxolimab in advanced cancers. Preparation of the library involved the immunoSEQ multiplex PCR assay. TCRdb holds this immuneACCESS table with in-frame rearrangements only. Some clones are missing; in checked studies, unresolved V genes explain under half, and the rest has no known cause. Within this sample are some 58,000 clones, with approximately 91% of them counted one time only. The ten biggest clones cover 0.76% of the sample. Sequences were derived from CD4+ or CD8+ T cells sorted from blood, sampled in a trial of the OX40 agonist ivuxolimab. These receptors all stem from an adult with an advanced solid tumor such as melanoma, head and neck, liver or kidney cancer.

This sequence joins TRBV21-1 and TRBJ2-7; the table's TRBD1 call for D was not verified on the DNA. TRBV21-1 is an annotated pseudogene. The CDR3 length is 18 residues. This CDR3 reads CASSKASDEPSQVVVQYF. DNA of the CDR3: TGTGCCAGCAGCAAAGCTTCAGACGAACCGTCCCAGGTTGTGGTGCAGTACTTC.

V usage is TRBV5-1 and J usage is TRBJ2-1; TRBD2 agrees at 7 bases. Germline V gives CDR1 SGHRS, CDR2 YFSETQ. The CDR3 contains 15 residues. Trimming took 4 bases from V and 4 from J; bases not matched to a gene: 8. DNA for the CDR3: TGCGCCAGCAGCGCCAGCGGGGTATCGTACAATGAGCAGTTCTTC. Translating gives CASSASGVSYNEQFF.

This clone was seen more than once but under ten times. The chain combines TRBV5-1 with TRBJ2-3; 9 nucleotides agree with TRBD2. CDR3 size: 17 residues. V lost 7 bases, J lost 2 bases, and 14 bases stayed unmatched. Germline V gene data show CDR1 as SGHRS and CDR2 as YFSETQ. The CDR3 spells CASLSGRSTRDTDTQYF. The DNA of the CDR3 is TGCGCCAGCCTTAGCGGGAGATCGACAAGAGACACAGATACGCAGTATTTT.

The rearrangement joins TRBV13 to TRBJ2-2, with 8 bases aligning to TRBD1. The germline CDR1 and CDR2 sequences are PRHDT and FYEKMQ (reference sequence). The length of the CDR3 is 15 residues. J was trimmed by 6 bases and V by 4 bases; bases with no gene match: 7. The CDR3 bases are TGTGCCAGCAGCTCCGGGACAGGAAGGGCCGGGGAGCTGTTTTTT. Its translation: CASSSGTGRAGELFF.

The chain is built from TRBV11-3 and TRBJ2-3; a weak D match, TRBD1 (6 bases). V was shortened by 6 bases and J by 0 bases, with 10 bases between the two germline ends. CDR1 and CDR2 (germline): SGHNT, YENEEA. The CDR3 has 14 amino acids. As DNA, the CDR3 is TGTGCCAGCAGTACGGGACACAGCACAGATACGCAGTATTTT. Translating it yields CASSTGHSTDTQYF.

The chain combines TRBV7-2 with TRBJ1-2, with 8 bases lining up with TRBD1. Losses at the gene ends were 5 bases for V and 0 bases for J; bases not matched to a gene: 5. Germline V gene sequence: CDR1 SGHTA, CDR2 FQGNSA. This CDR3 has 15 residues. DNA of the CDR3: TGTGCCAGCAGCATTGGGACAGGAACTAACTATGGCTACACCTTC. Residues: CASSIGTGTNYGYTF.

The rearrangement uses TRBV6-1 and TRBJ2-7; D is possibly TRBD1 (6 bases). Germline V gene data show CDR1 as MNHNS and CDR2 as SASEGT. V was cut by 3 bases and J by 0 bases, with 15 bases left in between. The CDR3 consists of 16 residues. CDR3 DNA sequence: TGTGCCAGCAGTGATGCAGGGGCCCCAAGCTCCTACGAGCAGTACTTC. This codes for CASSDAGAPSSYEQYF.

V usage is TRBV7-2 and J usage is TRBJ2-1, with a tentative D call TRBD2 (5 bases). V dropped 5 bases and J dropped 8 bases, with 16 bases sitting between them. This CDR3 comprises 14 residues. Germline V gene lookup returns CDR1 SGHTA and CDR2 FQGNSA. DNA of the CDR3: TGTGCCAGCAGCATCCTAAGGTGGGGAGATGAGCAGTTCTTC. This encodes CASSILRWGDEQFF.

This clone was seen just once. The genes are TRBV5-1 and TRBJ2-1, with 10 nucleotides matching TRBD2. Unmatched junction bases numbered 7, after V lost 4 bases and J lost 6 bases. The germline V gene encodes CDR1 SGHRS and CDR2 YFSETQ. CDR3 length: 15 amino acids. The CDR3 sequence: CASSAASGSFNEQFF. The CDR3 DNA is TGCGCCAGCAGCGCCGCTAGCGGGAGTTTCAATGAGCAGTTCTTC.

V gene TRBV7-2 combines with J gene TRBJ1-4; D possibly corresponds to TRBD1 (6 bases). Germline V gene sequence: CDR1 SGHTA, CDR2 FQGNSA. V dropped 7 bases and J dropped 8 bases, with 17 bases sitting between them. The CDR3 is 14 amino acids. CDR3: CASNLGAGGEKLFF. The CDR3 nucleotides are TGTGCCAGCAATCTGGGGGCCGGGGGGGAAAAACTGTTTTTT.

The chain recombines TRBV28 with TRBJ2-1; D unclear. The CDR3 extends over 12 amino acids. Germline V gene data show CDR1 as MDHEN and CDR2 as SYDVKM. The ends were cut back, 3 bases at V and 7 bases at J, with 7 bases in the middle. CDR3 in amino acids: CASSFAANEQFF. The DNA for the CDR3 is TGTGCCAGCAGTTTTGCGGCTAATGAGCAGTTCTTC.

CDR3 nucleotide sequence: TGCGCCAGCAGCACGGGACAGGGAGAGACCCAGTACTTC. It translates to CASSTGQGETQYF. The chain joins TRBV5-1 to TRBJ2-5; 9 bases are shared with TRBD1. With 4 bases clipped from V and 4 bases from J, the junction kept 2 bases outside the gene matches. CDR1 and CDR2 (germline): SGHRS, YFSETQ. The CDR3 runs 13 residues.

V usage is TRBV7-2 and J usage is TRBJ1-1, with D maybe TRBD1 (6 bases). Deletions cut 1 base from V and 5 bases from J, with 14 bases between. Germline V CDR1 and CDR2: SGHTA, FQGNSA. This CDR3 is 15 amino acids long. CDR3 sequence: CASSLGLTGRTEAFF. The CDR3 nucleotides read TGTGCCAGCAGCTTAGGACTTACAGGGCGGACTGAAGCTTTCTTT.

For the CDR3, the DNA is TGTGCCAGCAGCTTAAGGCCCCAGGCTCCTCAAGAGACCCAGTACTTC. Translating gives CASSLRPQAPQETQYF. This chain connects TRBV7-2 to TRBJ2-5; D unresolved. The CDR3 totals 16 residues. The germline V gene encodes CDR1 SGHTA and CDR2 FQGNSA. Between the trimmed V and J ends, which lost 2 bases and 2 bases, there was a span of 15 bases.

The chain is built from TRBV9 and TRBJ1-5; D is possibly TRBD1 (5 bases). Trimming shortened V by 2 bases and J by 0 bases, and 9 bases separated the two germline ends. The germline gives CDR1 SGDLS, CDR2 YYNGEE. The length of the CDR3 is 15 residues. CDR3 nucleotide sequence: TGTGCCAGCAGCGTCGGGGCTAATAGCAATCAGCCCCAGCATTTT. Translating gives CASSVGANSNQPQHF. Full variable domain (rest looked up from reference TRBV9 and TRBJ1-5): DSGVTQTPKHLITATGQRVTLRCSPRSGDLSVYWYQQSLDQGLQFLIQYYNGEERAKGNILERFSAQQFPDLHSELNLSSLELGDSALYFCASSVGANSNQPQHFGDGTRLSIL.

This clone has just one count. The chain carries TRBV7-9 and TRBJ2-3; TRBD2 matches at 15 bases. Losses at the gene ends were 5 bases for V and 2 bases for J; bases not matched to a gene: 11. The CDR3 covers 19 residues. Germline V gene sequence: CDR1 SEHNR, CDR2 FQNEAQ (reference sequence). CDR3 in amino acids: CASSPRTSGRGATTDTQYF. The CDR3 DNA sequence: TGTGCCAGCAGCCCCCGGACTAGCGGGAGGGGGGCCACCACAGATACGCAGTATTTT.

The rearrangement uses TRBV10-3 and TRBJ2-7, with 9 positions matching TRBD2. This CDR3 comprises 14 residues. Trimming cost V 6 bases and J 3 bases; bases outside gene matches: 6. From germline, CDR1 is ENHRY and CDR2 SYGVKD. The CDR3 nucleotides read TGTGCCATCAGGTTAGCGGGAGCCGTCTACGAGCAGTACTTC. It codes for CAIRLAGAVYEQYF.

This clone was recorded once. The rearrangement links TRBV19 to TRBJ2-2, with D possibly being TRBD1 or TRBD2 (6 bases each). This CDR3 is 15 amino acids long. The germline V and J ends were trimmed by 11 bases and 1 base, with 17 bases remaining between them. Per germline, CDR1 LNHDA and CDR2 SQIVND (reference sequence). CDR3 coding DNA: TGTGCCGGGGGGTTACCGGGACAGAACACCGGGGAGCTGTTTTTT. Translation gives CAGGLPGQNTGELFF.

The chain links TRBV29-1 to TRBJ2-1, with a weak D call TRBD2 (6 bases). The CDR3 spans 15 residues. Between the trimmed V and J ends, which lost 4 bases and 7 bases, there was a span of 20 bases. Germline CDR1 SQVTM, CDR2 ANQGSEA. CDR3 nucleotides: TGCAGCGTTGCCGACGGACTACTGGGATTAAATGAGCAGTTCTTC. Translated: CSVADGLLGLNEQFF.

The chain couples TRBV5-1 to TRBJ2-1, with D maybe TRBD2 (8 bases). In germline, CDR1 is SGHRS, CDR2 YFSETQ. The CDR3 runs 15 residues. With 0 bases removed from V and 8 bases from J, the gap between germline ends came to 15 bases. This CDR3 is CASSLASGGGHEQFF. The CDR3 bases are TGCGCCAGCAGCTTGGCCTCGGGAGGGGGCCATGAGCAGTTCTTC.

This clone was counted a single time. The chain employs TRBV7-9 and TRBJ2-3; 13 bases are a match to TRBD2. The junction had 4 bases not matched to a gene; V was cut back by 7 bases and J by 3 bases. The CDR3 is 15 amino acids. Germline lookup yields CDR1 SEHNR and CDR2 FQNEAQ (reference sequence). The CDR3 reads CASTILAGGTDTQYF. For the CDR3, the DNA is TGTGCCAGCACCATACTAGCGGGAGGGACAGATACGCAGTATTTT.

The chain combines TRBV30 with TRBJ1-5, with 10 bases lining up with TRBD1. The V gene's germline CDR1 is GTSNPN and CDR2 SVGIG (reference sequence). V dropped 3 bases and J dropped 3; count of bases not matched to a gene: 5. This CDR3 is built from 15 residues. The CDR3 DNA reads TGTGCCTGGAGGTCGACAGGGGGCAACAATCAGCCCCAGCATTTT. It specifies CAWRSTGGNNQPQHF.

The rearrangement uses TRBV19 and TRBJ2-2, with TRBD2 identical over 14 bases. V shed 8 bases, J shed 4 bases, and the junction held 9 bases outside the gene matches. Germline assignment: CDR1 LNHDA and CDR2 SQIVND (reference sequence). CDR3 length equals 17 residues. In nucleotides, the CDR3 is TGTGCCAGTGACATCCGCGGACTAGCGGGAGGCACCGGGGAGCTGTTTTTT. The encoded protein is CASDIRGLAGGTGELFF.

This chain joins TRBV7-3 and TRBJ2-7; the match to TRBD1 covers 9 bases. This CDR3 is built from 16 residues. From germline, CDR1 is SGHTA and CDR2 FQGTGA. After removal of 5 bases from V and 5 bases from J, the junction contained 13 bases not matched to a gene. CDR3 loop: CASSPRPGQGGHEQYF. CDR3 DNA sequence: TGTGCCAGCAGCCCCCGACCGGGACAGGGAGGCCACGAGCAGTACTTC.

The chain is built from TRBV7-2 and TRBJ2-3; D is perhaps TRBD2 (6 bases). Deletions cut 5 bases from V and 2 bases from J, with 14 bases between. The CDR3 is 15 amino acids. Looked up from germline, CDR1 is SGHTA and CDR2 is FQGNSA. DNA of the CDR3: TGTGCCAGCAGCCCCTCTGGCGGGACCACAGATACGCAGTATTTT. Protein sequence: CASSPSGGTTDTQYF.

The chain uses TRBV15 and TRBJ2-3; D possibly corresponds to TRBD1 (6 bases). Trimming pared 1 base from V and 1 base from J, leaving 6 bases between. Germline V lookup: CDR1 LNHNV, CDR2 YYDKDF (reference sequence). This CDR3 spans 14 amino acids. The CDR3 loop reads CATSRGQGTDTQYF. CDR3 DNA sequence: TGTGCCACCAGCAGAGGACAGGGCACAGATACGCAGTATTTT.

This chain joins TRBV2 and TRBJ2-3; 8 positions match TRBD2. V lost 7 bases and J lost 5; bases outside the gene matches: 5. The CDR3 contains 13 residues. Germline-derived CDR1 and CDR2 are SNHLY and FYNNEI. The CDR3 DNA reads TGTGCCAGCACCGGGGGGGGAGGAGATACGCAGTATTTT. Protein: CASTGGGGDTQYF.

The chain recombines TRBV7-2 with TRBJ2-7, with D tentatively TRBD2 (7 bases). From germline, CDR1 is SGHTA and CDR2 FQGNSA. CDR3 size: 15 residues. With 4 bases removed from V and 0 bases from J, the gap between germline ends came to 13 bases. The CDR3 DNA follows: TGTGCCAGCAGCTCCGGACTAGGGGGCTCCTACGAGCAGTACTTC. Protein sequence: CASSSGLGGSYEQYF.

This chain connects TRBV21-1 to TRBJ2-7; TRBD2, the D gene given by the table, was not confirmed from the DNA. TRBV21-1 is deemed a pseudogene. CDR3 size: 17 residues. The CDR3 sequence is CASSKDPSGRVLCEQYF. The CDR3 DNA sequence: TGTGCCAGCAGCAAAGACCCTAGCGGGCGGGTGCTTTGCGAGCAGTACTTC.